This record concerns one TCR beta chain sequence. TCRdb keeps only in-frame clones here, not all; method: immunoSEQ multiplex PCR. The data hold 88,000 or so clones, with 75% to 90% observed a single time. These data come from a study of T cells after somatic rescue of genetic block. This CDR3 spans 13 amino acids. The V end lost 6 bases, the J end lost 0 bases, and 5 bases lay between the germline ends. Looked up from germline, CDR1 is KGHSH and CDR2 is LQKENI. The genes are TRBV18 and TRBJ1-4; no firm D call. The sequenced sample consisted of peripheral blood mononuclear cells (PBMCs). This receptor was taken from a woman between 18 and 30 years old. CDR3 bases: TGTGCCAGCTCCCGGGCAACTAATGAAAAACTGTTTTTT. Translation: CASSRATNEKLFF.